The source of this T cell receptor (beta chain) is a study of blood T cell repertoires in COVID-19. The repertoire was sequenced with immunoSEQ multiplex PCR; TCRdb's copy has only in-frame clones and lacks some. The sample consists of 380,000 or so clones, approximately 77% of them appearing once. Input material: peripheral blood. The clonotype comes from a human donor with acute or convalescent COVID-19. The donor label of this sample is uncertain.

DNA of the CDR3: TGTGCCAGCACCCTGGGACCCGGGACAGGGGATCAGCCCCAGCATTTT. Its translation is CASTLGPGTGDQPQHF. The chain uses TRBV2 and TRBJ1-5; 10 bases align to TRBD1. Germline V CDR1 and CDR2: SNHLY, FYNNEI. The CDR3 consists of 16 residues. V lost 7 bases, J lost 5 bases, and 11 bases stayed unmatched.